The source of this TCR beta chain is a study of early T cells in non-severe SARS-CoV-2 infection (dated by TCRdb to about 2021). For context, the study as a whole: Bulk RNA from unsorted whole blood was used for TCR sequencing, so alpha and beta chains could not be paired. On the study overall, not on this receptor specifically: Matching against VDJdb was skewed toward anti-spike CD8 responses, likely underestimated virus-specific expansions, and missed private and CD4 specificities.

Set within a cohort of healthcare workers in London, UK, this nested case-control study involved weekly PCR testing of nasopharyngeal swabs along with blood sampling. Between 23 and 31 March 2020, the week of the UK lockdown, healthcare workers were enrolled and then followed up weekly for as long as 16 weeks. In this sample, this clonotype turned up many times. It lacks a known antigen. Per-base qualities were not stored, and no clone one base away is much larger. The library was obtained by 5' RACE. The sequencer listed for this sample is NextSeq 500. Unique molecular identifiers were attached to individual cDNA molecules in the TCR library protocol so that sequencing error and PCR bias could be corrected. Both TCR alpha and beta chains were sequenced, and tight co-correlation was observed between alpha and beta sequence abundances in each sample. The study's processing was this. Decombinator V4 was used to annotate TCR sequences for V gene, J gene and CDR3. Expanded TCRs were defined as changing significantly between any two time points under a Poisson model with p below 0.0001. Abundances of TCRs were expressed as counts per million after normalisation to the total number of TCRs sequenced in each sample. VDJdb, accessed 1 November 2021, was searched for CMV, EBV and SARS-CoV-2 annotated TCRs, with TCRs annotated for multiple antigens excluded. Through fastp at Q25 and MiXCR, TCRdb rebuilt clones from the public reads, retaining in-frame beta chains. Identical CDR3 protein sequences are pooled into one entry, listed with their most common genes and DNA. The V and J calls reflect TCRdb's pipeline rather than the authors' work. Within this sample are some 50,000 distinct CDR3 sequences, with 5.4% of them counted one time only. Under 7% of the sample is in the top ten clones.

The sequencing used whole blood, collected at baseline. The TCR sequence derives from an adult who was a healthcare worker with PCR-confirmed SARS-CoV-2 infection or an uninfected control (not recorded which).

The CDR3 protein: CASGLAGSTDTQYF. Read as DNA, the sequence is TGTGCCAGCGGACTAGCGGGGAGCACAGATACGCAGTATTTT. The rearranged chain carries TRBV9 and TRBJ2-3, with 12 bases in between that match TRBD2. The CDR3 goes from the cysteine to the phenylalanine over 14 residues. Only CDR3 DNA is held: 42 bases, read in frame from base 1. V is cut back by 7 bases and J by 0 bases, with 0 bases in the junction unmatched. CDR1 and CDR2 are read off the germline V gene as SGDLS and YYNGEE.